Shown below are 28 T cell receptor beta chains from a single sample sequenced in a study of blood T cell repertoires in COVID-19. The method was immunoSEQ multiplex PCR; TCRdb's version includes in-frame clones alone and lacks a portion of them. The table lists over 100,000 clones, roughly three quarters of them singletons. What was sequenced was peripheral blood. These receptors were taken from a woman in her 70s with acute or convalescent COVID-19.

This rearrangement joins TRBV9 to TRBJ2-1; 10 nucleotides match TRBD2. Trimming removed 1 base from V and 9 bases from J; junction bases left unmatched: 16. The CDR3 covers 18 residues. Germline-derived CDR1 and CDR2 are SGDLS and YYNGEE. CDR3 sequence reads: CASSVQLASGGNGGEQFF. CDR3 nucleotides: TGTGCCAGCAGCGTACAATTGGCTAGCGGGGGTAACGGGGGTGAGCAGTTCTTC.

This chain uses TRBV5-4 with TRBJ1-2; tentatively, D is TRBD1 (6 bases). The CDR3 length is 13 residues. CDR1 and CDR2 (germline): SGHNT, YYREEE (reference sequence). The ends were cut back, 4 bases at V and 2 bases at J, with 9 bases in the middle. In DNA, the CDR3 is TGTGCCAGCAGCGTGGACAGCAACTATGGCTACACCTTC. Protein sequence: CASSVDSNYGYTF.

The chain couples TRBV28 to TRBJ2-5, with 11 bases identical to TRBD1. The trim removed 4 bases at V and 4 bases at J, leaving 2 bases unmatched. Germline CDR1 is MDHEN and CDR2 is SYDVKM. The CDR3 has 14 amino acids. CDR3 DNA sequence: TGTGCCAGCAGTTGGGGGACAGGGGGAGAGACCCAGTACTTC. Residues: CASSWGTGGETQYF.

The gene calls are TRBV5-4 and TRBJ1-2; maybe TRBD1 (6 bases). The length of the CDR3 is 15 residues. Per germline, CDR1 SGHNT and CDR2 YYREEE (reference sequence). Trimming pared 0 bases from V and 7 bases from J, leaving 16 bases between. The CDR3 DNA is TGTGCCAGCAGCTTGGGGGGTACAGGGACGGGTGGCTACACCTTC. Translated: CASSLGGTGTGGYTF.

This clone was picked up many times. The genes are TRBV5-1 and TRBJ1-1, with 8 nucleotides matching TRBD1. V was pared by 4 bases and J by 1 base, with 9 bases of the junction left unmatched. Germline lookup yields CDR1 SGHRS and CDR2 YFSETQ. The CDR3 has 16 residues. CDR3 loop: CASSPIRQGRNTEAFF. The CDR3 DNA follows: TGCGCCAGCAGCCCAATTCGACAGGGGAGGAACACTGAAGCTTTCTTT.

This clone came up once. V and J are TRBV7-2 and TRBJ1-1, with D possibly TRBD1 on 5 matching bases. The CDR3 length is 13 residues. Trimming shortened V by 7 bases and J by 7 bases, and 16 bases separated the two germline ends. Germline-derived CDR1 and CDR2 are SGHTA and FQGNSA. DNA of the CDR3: TGTGCCAGCACCAGAGAGTACAGGATTGAAGCTTTCTTT. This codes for CASTREYRIEAFF.

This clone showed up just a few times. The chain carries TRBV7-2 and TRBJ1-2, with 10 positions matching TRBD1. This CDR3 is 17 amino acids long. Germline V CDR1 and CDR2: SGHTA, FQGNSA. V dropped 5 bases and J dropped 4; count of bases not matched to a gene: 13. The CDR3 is CASSTDRGLRVGYGYTF. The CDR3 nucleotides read TGTGCCAGCAGCACCGACAGGGGGCTTAGGGTGGGCTATGGCTACACCTTC.

The CDR3 loop is CASSEQGSGELFF. The CDR3 bases are TGTGCCAGCAGTGAACAGGGATCCGGGGAGCTGTTTTTT. The chain links TRBV2 to TRBJ2-2; D may be TRBD1 (5 bases). This CDR3 region has 13 residues. The V gene's germline CDR1 is SNHLY and CDR2 FYNNEI. The V and J ends lost 2 bases and 6 bases respectively, with 7 bases between them.

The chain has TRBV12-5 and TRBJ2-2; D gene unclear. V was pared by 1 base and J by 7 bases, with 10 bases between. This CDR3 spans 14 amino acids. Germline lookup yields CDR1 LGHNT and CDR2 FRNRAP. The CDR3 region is CASGLGRMGGELFF. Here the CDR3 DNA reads TGTGCTAGTGGTTTGGGCAGGATGGGCGGGGAGCTGTTTTTT.

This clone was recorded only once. CDR3 nucleotides: TGTGCCAGCAGTGAATACGGGAGGAATGAAAAACTGTTTTTT. Its protein product is CASSEYGRNEKLFF. J is TRBJ1-4 and V is TRBV6-1; D unclear. Germline V gene sequence: CDR1 MNHNS, CDR2 SASEGT. The CDR3 runs to 14 residues. Trimming took 2 bases from V and 5 from J, leaving 9 bases between them.

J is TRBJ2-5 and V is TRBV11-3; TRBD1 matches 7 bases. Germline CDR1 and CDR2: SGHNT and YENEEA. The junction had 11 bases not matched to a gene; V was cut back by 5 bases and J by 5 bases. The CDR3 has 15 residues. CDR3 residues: CASSKTGALGETQYF. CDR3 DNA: TGTGCCAGCAGCAAAACAGGGGCGCTGGGGGAGACCCAGTACTTC.

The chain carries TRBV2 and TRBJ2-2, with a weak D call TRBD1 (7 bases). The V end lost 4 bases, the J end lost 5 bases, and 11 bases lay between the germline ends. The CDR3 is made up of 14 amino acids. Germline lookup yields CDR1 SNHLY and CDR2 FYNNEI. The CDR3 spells CASSAQGGTGELFF. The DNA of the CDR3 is TGTGCCAGCAGTGCCCAGGGGGGAACCGGGGAGCTGTTTTTT.

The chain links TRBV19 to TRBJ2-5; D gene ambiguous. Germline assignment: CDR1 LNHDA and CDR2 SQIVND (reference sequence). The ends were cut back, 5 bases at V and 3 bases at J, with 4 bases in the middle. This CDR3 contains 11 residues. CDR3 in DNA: TGTGCCAGTAGTCGTAAAGAGACCCAGTACTTC. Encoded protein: CASSRKETQYF.

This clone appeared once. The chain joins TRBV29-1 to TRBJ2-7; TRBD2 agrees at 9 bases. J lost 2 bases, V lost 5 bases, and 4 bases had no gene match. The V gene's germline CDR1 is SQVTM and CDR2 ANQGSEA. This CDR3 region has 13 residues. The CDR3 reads CSVLAGVAYEQYF. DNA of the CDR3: TGCAGCGTTTTAGCGGGAGTCGCCTACGAGCAGTACTTC.

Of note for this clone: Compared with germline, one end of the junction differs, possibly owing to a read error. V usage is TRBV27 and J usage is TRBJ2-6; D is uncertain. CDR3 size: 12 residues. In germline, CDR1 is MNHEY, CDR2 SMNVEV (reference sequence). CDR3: CASSSWANVLTF. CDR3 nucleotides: TGTGCCAGCAGCTCTTGGGCCAACGTCCTGACTTTC.

The DNA of the CDR3 is TGTGCCAGCAGTGAAGCGCTGGCCAATTATGGCTACACCTTC. Translating gives CASSEALANYGYTF. The chain has TRBV2 and TRBJ1-2; no firm D call. Looked up from germline, CDR1 is SNHLY and CDR2 is FYNNEI. Trimming took 0 bases from V and 5 from J, leaving 10 bases between them. This CDR3 comprises 14 residues.

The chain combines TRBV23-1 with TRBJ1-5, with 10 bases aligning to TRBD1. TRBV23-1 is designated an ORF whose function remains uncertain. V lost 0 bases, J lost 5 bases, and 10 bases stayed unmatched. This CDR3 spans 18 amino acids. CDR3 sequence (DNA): TGCGCCAGCAGTCAATCCTGGTCGGGACAGGGGTTTGATCAGCCCCAGCATTTT. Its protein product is CASSQSWSGQGFDQPQHF.

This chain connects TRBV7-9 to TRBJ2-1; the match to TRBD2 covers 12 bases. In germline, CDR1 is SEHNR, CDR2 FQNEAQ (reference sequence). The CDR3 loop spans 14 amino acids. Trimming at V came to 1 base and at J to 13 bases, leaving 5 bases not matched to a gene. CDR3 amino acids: CASSLDKLAGGQFF. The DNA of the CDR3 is TGTGCCAGCAGCTTAGATAAACTAGCGGGAGGACAGTTCTTC.

For the CDR3, the DNA is TGTGCCAGCATATCGGAGGGGGCGCCTGGAAACACCATATATTTT. It specifies CASISEGAPGNTIYF. The chain links TRBV25-1 to TRBJ1-3; 7 bases map to TRBD1. Trimming took 7 bases from V and 2 from J; bases not matched to a gene: 8. Germline lookup yields CDR1 MGHDK and CDR2 SYGVNS. This CDR3 is built from 15 residues.

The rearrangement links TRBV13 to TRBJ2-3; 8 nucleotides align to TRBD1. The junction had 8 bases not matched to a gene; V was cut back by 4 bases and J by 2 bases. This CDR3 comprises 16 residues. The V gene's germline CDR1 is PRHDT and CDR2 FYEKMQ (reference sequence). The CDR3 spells CASSYRTGRPTDTQYF. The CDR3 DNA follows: TGTGCCAGCAGCTACCGGACAGGGAGGCCCACAGATACGCAGTATTTT. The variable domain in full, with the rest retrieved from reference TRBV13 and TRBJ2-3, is AAGVIQSPRHLIKEKRETATLKCYPIPRHDTVYWYQQGPGQDPQFLISFYEKMQSDKGSIPDRFSAQQFSDYHSELNMSSLELGDSALYFCASSYRTGRPTDTQYFGPGTRLTVL.

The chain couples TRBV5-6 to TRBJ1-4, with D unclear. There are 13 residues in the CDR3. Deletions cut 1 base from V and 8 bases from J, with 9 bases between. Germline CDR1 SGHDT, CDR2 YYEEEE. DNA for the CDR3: TGTGCCAGCAGCTTGTATACGGTGGAAAAACTGTTTTTT. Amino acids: CASSLYTVEKLFF.

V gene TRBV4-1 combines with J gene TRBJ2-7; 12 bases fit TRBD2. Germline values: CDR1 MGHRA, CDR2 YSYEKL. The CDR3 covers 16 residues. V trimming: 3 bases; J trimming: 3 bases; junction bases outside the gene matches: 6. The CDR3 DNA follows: TGCGCCAGCAGCCAGCGACTAGCGGGAGAACGCTACGAGCAGTACTTC. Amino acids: CASSQRLAGERYEQYF.

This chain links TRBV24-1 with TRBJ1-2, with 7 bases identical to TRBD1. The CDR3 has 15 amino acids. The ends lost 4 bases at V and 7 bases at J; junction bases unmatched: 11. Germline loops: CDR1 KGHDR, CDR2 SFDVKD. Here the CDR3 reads CATSDNPTGWGGYTF. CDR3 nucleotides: TGTGCCACCAGTGACAATCCGACAGGGTGGGGTGGCTACACCTTC.

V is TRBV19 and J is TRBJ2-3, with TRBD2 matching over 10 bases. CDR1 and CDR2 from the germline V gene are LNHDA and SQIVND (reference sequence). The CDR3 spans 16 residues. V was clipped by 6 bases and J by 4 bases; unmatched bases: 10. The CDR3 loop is CASRQAGTSVADTQYF. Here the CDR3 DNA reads TGTGCCAGTAGACAGGCCGGGACTAGCGTGGCAGATACGCAGTATTTT.

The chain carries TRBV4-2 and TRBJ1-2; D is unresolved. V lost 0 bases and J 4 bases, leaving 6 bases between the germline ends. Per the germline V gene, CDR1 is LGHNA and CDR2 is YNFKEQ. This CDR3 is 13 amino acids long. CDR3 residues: CASSQDGIYGYTF. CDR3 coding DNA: TGTGCCAGCAGCCAAGACGGGATCTATGGCTACACCTTC.

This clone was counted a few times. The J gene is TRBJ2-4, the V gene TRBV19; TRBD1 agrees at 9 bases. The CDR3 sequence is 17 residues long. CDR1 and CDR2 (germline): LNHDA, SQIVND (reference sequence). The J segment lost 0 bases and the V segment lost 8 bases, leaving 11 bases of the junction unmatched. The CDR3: CASSGGTGISAKNIQYF. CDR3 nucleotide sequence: TGTGCCAGTTCCGGGGGGACAGGGATATCAGCCAAAAACATTCAGTACTTC.

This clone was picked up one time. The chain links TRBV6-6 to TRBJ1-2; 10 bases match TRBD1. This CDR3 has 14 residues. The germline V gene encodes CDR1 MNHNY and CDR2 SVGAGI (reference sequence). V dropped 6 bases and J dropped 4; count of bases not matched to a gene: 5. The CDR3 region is CASREGQGSYGYTF. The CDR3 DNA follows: TGTGCCAGCAGGGAGGGACAGGGGAGCTATGGCTACACCTTC.

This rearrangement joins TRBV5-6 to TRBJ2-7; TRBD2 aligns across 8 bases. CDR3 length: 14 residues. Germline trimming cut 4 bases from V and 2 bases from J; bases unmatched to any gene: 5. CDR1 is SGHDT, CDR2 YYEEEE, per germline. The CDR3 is CASSIVRGAYEQYF. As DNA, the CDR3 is TGTGCCAGCAGCATTGTGCGGGGGGCCTACGAGCAGTACTTC.